Listed here is a single T cell receptor beta chain. How the authors handled the data: Nucleated cell counts were estimated from reference gene primer amplification. TCRdb's table, derived via immunoSEQ multiplex PCR, lists solely in-frame clones and lacks some. V, J and clone size reflect that table, while D and trimming were determined from the DNA. There are roughly 280,000 clones in the sample; more than 70% occur only once, and around 11% lies in the top ten. The data are from a study of blood T cell repertoires in COVID-19. Overall study: From the United States, Italy and Spain came samples of acute and convalescent COVID-19. The analysed material was cDNA or gDNA that came from T cells, B-cell-depleted T cells, or PBMCs.

Seattle-derived patients entered the study during active infection and were followed longitudinally. V dropped 3 bases and J dropped 7 bases, with 14 bases sitting between them. The length of the CDR3 is 15 residues. The germline V gene encodes CDR1 SGHNT and CDR2 YYREEE (reference sequence). The chain employs TRBV5-4 and TRBJ1-6; TRBD1 is a possible D gene (6 bases). Sequenced input: peripheral blood. The sequence was collected from a young woman with COVID-19, enrolled during active disease. The CDR3 region has the DNA TGTGCCAGCAGCTATACAGGGAGGGCGAATTCACCCCTCCACTTT. Translated: CASSYTGRANSPLHF. Complete variable domain (other parts from reference TRBV5-4 and TRBJ1-6): ETGVTQSPTHLIKTRGQQVTLRCSSQSGHNTVSWYQQALGQGPQFIFQYYREEENGRGNFPPRFSGLQFPNYSSELNVNALELDDSALYLCASSYTGRANSPLHFGNGTRLTVT.